This entry concerns a single TCR beta chain. Its target is not known. Genomic DNA for unsorted samples, which was extracted with the QIAamp DNA Blood Mini kit, came from approximately 90 million PBMCs. V shed 2 bases, J shed 4 bases, and the junction held 6 bases outside the gene matches. This CDR3 is built from 14 residues. Germline CDR1 and CDR2: GTSNPN and SVGIG (reference sequence). Researchers divided each subset's genomic DNA evenly across several immunoSEQ plates. Original handling: ImmunoSEQ junction-only sequences lacked quality scores, so their filtering differed. Measured with immunoSEQ multiplex PCR; TCRdb has only the in-frame clones, and not every one. V, J and clone size are those of that table, while D and trimming were read from the DNA. The data hold 470,000 or so clones, with over 75% observed a single time. These data originate in a study of shared clonotypes between healthy human individuals. Study results and caveats: Apart from blood, nothing was sampled; tissue repertoires likely differ.

This receptor was obtained from a woman aged 40 to 55 in good health. Some clones in this sample may be carry-over from other donors' samples. Input material: PBMCs. The chain couples TRBV30 to TRBJ1-1; TRBD1 aligns across 8 bases. CDR3 in amino acids: CAWSRDRGGTEAFF. CDR3 in DNA: TGTGCCTGGAGTCGCGACAGGGGCGGCACTGAAGCTTTCTTT.